This TCR beta chain was identified during a study of vaccination and CD4 T cells after COVID-19. Broader study findings: Median counts of SARS-CoV-2-reactive clonotypes increased from around 20 to 38; this difference was not significant. For convalescent patients, 304 of the 307 vaccine-specific clones analyzed were classified as spike mono-reactive.

Treatment reported: approximately 10-day PBMC culture with coronavirus spike peptide pools or control peptides (ViraFEST assay). The positive PCR dates, which preceded the US Alpha, Beta and Delta variants, fell between March and December 2020. Sequenced with the Oncomine TCR Beta short-read assay was DNA taken from cultured CD4+ T cells. TCRdb re-analysed the PCR reads in MiXCR, keeping a single row per CDR3 protein. The sample shows some 14,000 distinct CDR3 sequences, 40% to 65% of them seen only once. The germline gives CDR1 MNHNS, CDR2 SASEGT. The CDR3 is 12 amino acids. V gave up 6 bases and J gave up 6 bases, with 11 bases separating them. This clonotype occurred a few times. Its specificity is not known.

J is TRBJ1-2 and V is TRBV6-1; D is unresolved. The sequences come from CD4+ T cells from blood, cultured in vitro, collected before SARS-CoV-2 vaccination. The source is a human donor who had recovered from COVID-19. The CDR3 sequence: CASRVRGNGYTF. CDR3 sequence (DNA): TGTGCCAGCAGGGTCCGGGGTAATGGCTACACCTTC.